The present entry profiles one T cell receptor (beta chain) with its context. The antigen it recognizes is unknown. Base quality data are lacking; no much larger clone is found one base away. The sample belongs to a study of blood T cell repertoires in COVID-19 (dated by TCRdb to 2018 to 2020). Broadly, across the study: The collaborator samples originated in the United States, Italy and Spain and spanned the acute and convalescent phases of COVID-19. The prospective study material was composed of cDNA or gDNA derived from T cells, B-cell-depleted T cells, or PBMCs. Deeply sampled blood TCRbeta repertoires from subjects exposed to, actively infected with, or recovered from COVID-19 were included in the dataset. The repertoires were made available in a free public database intended to serve as a resource for research on the immune response to SARS-CoV-2. The samples were drawn from two sources: the first 160 participants of the ongoing ImmuneRACE study, and some 1,300 subjects contributed by 6 global collaborators. The sample metadata nearly always contained a de-identified subject ID, COVID-19 status, age in years and sex. Where available, HLA class I and class II types were obtained from metadata supplied by the sample provider rather than from assay-based typing.

General conclusions and limits of the study: The amount of clinical and demographic metadata varied by source and participant and was provided uncurated.

TCRbeta CDR3 regions were amplified from genomic DNA by means of the immunoSEQ Assay, a bias-controlled multiplex PCR. The authors' analysis ran thus. Within the assay, amplification of reference gene primers was used to estimate how many nucleated cells each sample contained. To quantify the absolute abundance of each unique TCRbeta CDR3 rearrangement, sequence reads were collapsed and filtered. Productive Simpson clonality was computed per sample as the square root of Simpson's diversity index over productive rearrangements. TCRdb obtained this table from immuneACCESS and retained in-frame rearrangements with V and J assigned. These tables miss some clones; where compared with another copy, unresolved V genes account for less than half of the shortfall, and the remainder is unexplained. V, J and clone size are taken as reported in that table, and D and trimming were inferred from the DNA itself. Across this sample there are some 120,000 clones, with around 88% seen only once. About a fifth of the sample is held by the ten biggest clonotypes.

CDR1 and CDR2 were assigned from the germline V gene (reference sequence) as LNHDA and SQIVND. The CDR3 has 14 amino acids, counting the end cysteine and phenylalanine. The retained sequence is limited to the CDR3, 42 bases, with the frame set at the first base. The germline V and J ends show losses of 6 bases and 3 bases respectively, and no gene match explains 6 bases of the junction. The collaborating institutions used their own protocols to collect whole blood in K2EDTA tubes. Collaborator samples were shipped for TCRbeta analysis as frozen whole blood, isolated PBMCs, or DNA extracted from either sample type.

The material sequenced was peripheral blood. The chain employs TRBV19 and TRBJ1-1; 8 central nucleotides agree with TRBD1. The sequence came from a human donor with acute or convalescent COVID-19. The donor label of this sample is uncertain. Here is the DNA: TGTGCCAGTAGACTCGGACAGGGCTACACTGAAGCTTTCTTT. This is translated as CASRLGQGYTEAFF. The entire variable domain, with the stretches around the CDR3 drawn from the reference TRBV19 and TRBJ1-1 proteins, is DGGITQSPKYLFRKEGQNVTLSCEQNLNHDAMYWYRQDPGQGLRLIYYSQIVNDFQKGDIAEGYSVSREKKESFPLTVTSAQKNPTAFYLCASRLGQGYTEAFFGQGTRLTVV.